This TCR beta chain was profiled in a study of OX40 agonist ivuxolimab in advanced cancers. Study-level background: The drug used for patients, ivuxolimab, was an agonistic anti-OX40 (CD134) antibody. Overall study results and limits: At 0.1 to 3.0 mg/kg and by week 6, clonal expansion occurred in CD4+ and CD8+ blood T cells. Antigen specificity was not determined for the expanded peripheral T cells. Fewer expanded clones were found on average in CD4+ than in CD8+ T cells.

The table came from immunoSEQ multiplex PCR; TCRdb's copy has only in-frame clones and leaves some out. The table records 60,000 to 65,000 clones, 83% of them present only once. Details on this clone: Its antigen is still unknown.

This TCR derives from an adult with an advanced solid tumor such as melanoma, head and neck, liver or kidney cancer. The source was CD4+ or CD8+ T cells sorted from blood, collected in a trial of the OX40 agonist ivuxolimab.

DNA of the CDR3: TGTGCCAGCAGCTTGCGCCGGGACAGGGTAGCTAACTATGGCTACACCTTC. Amino acid sequence: CASSLRRDRVANYGYTF. The V call is TRBV5-8, the J call TRBJ1-2, with 9 bases matching TRBD1. Germline CDR1 reads SGHTS; CDR2 reads YDEGEE. The CDR3 length is 17 residues. J lost 0 bases, V lost 1 base, and 7 bases had no gene match.